This T cell receptor (beta chain) was profiled in a study of shared clonotypes between healthy human individuals. Overall study context: Three plates were used per donor for CD4 naive, three for CD4 memory, two for CD8 naive and one for CD8 memory.

Method: immunoSEQ multiplex PCR; TCRdb's copy keeps in-frame clones and lacks some. The sample holds about 1.5 million clones, around 98% seen once. V lost 6 bases to trimming and J lost 1 base; unmatched junction nucleotides: 5. The CDR3 consists of 15 residues. The germline V gene encodes CDR1 MNHEY and CDR2 SVGAGI. Concerning this clone: What it recognizes is unknown.

Points from the study as a whole: Clonotypes that were shared across a handful of donors made up about 4.5% of naive CD4 clonotypes. Donor clonotype sharing was expected to depend on sequencing depth.

Sequencing used naive CD4+ T cells sorted from blood. This sample's subset: CD45RA+ positively selected. The receptor comes from a man younger than 40 in good health. The gene calls are TRBV6-5 and TRBJ2-5; TRBD2 matches at 10 bases. DNA of the CDR3: TGTGCCAGCAGCCTTGGACTAGCGGTCCAAGAGACCCAGTACTTC. Encoded protein: CASSLGLAVQETQYF.